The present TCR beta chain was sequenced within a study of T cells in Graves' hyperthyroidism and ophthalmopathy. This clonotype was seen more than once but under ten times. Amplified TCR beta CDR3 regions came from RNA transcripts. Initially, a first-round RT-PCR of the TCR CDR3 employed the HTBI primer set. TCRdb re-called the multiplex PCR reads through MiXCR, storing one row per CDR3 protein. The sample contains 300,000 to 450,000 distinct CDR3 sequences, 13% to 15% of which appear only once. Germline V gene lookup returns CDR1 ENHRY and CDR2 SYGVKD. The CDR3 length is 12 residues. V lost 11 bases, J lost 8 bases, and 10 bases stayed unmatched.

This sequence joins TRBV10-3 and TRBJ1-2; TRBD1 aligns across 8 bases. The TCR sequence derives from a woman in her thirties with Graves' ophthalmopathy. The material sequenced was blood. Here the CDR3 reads CAASPGGEGYTF. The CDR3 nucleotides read TGTGCCGCCTCCCCAGGGGGCGAGGGCTACACCTTC.